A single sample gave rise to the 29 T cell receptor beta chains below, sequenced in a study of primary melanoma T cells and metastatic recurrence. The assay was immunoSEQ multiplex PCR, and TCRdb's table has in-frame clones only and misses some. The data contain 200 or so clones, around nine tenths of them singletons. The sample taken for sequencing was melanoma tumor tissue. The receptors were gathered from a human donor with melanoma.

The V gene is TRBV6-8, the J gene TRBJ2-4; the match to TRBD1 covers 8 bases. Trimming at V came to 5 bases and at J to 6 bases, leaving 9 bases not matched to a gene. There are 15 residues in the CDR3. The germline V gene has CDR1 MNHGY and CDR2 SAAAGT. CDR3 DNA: TGTGCCAGCAGTCATCTCCAGGGGGCGGGAAACATTCAGTACTTC. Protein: CASSHLQGAGNIQYF.

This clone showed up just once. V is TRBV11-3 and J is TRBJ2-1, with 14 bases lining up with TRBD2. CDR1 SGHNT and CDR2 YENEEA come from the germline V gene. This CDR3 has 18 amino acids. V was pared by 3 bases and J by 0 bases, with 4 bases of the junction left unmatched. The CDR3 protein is CASSLGLAGVTSYNEQFF. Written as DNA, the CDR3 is TGTGCCAGCAGCTTGGGACTAGCGGGAGTAACCTCCTACAATGAGCAGTTCTTC.

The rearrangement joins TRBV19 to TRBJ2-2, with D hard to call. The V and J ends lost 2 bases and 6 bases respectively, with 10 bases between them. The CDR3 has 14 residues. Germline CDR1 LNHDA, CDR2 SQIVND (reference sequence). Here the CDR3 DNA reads TGTGCCAGTAGTATAAAGGCAGTTGCCGGGGAGCTGTTTTTT. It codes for CASSIKAVAGELFF.

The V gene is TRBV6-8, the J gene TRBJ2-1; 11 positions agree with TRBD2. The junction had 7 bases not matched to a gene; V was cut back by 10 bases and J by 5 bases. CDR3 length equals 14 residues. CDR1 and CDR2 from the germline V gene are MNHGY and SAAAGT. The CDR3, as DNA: TGTGCCACCGCACTAGCGGGGGCCGACAATGAGCAGTTCTTC. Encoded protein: CATALAGADNEQFF.

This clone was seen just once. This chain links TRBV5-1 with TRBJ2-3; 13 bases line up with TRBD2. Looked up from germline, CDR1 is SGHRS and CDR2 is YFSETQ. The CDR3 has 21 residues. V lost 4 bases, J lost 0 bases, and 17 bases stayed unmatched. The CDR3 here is CASSLTRLAGGPDPSTDTQYF. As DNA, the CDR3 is TGCGCCAGCAGCCTTACTCGACTAGCGGGGGGCCCGGACCCTAGCACAGATACGCAGTATTTT.

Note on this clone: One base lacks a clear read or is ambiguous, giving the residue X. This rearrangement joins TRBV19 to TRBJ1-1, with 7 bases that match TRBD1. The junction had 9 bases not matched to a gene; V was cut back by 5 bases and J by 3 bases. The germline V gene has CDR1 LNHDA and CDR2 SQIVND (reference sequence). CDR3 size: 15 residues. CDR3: CASSPXDRVHTEAFF. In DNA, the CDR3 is TGTGCCAGTAGTCCARTAGACAGGGTTCACACTGAAGCTTTCTTT.

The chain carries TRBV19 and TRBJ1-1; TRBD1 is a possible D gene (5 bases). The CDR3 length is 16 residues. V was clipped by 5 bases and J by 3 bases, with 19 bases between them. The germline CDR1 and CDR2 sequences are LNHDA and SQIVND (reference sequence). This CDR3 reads CASSESGFPSDTEAFF. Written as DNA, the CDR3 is TGTGCCAGTAGTGAGTCAGGGTTTCCTTCGGACACTGAAGCTTTCTTT.

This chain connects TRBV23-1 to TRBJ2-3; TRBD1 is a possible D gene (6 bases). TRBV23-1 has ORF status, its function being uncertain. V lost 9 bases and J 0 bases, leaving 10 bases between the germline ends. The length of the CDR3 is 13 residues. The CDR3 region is CASRTASTDTQYF. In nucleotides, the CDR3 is TGCGCCAGTAGGACAGCTAGCACAGATACGCAGTATTTT.

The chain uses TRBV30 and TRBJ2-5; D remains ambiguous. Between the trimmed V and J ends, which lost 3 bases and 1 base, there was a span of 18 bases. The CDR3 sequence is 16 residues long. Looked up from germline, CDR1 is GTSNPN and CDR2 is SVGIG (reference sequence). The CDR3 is CAWSAESAWAQETQYF. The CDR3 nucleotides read TGTGCCTGGAGCGCCGAGTCTGCCTGGGCCCAAGAGACCCAGTACTTC.

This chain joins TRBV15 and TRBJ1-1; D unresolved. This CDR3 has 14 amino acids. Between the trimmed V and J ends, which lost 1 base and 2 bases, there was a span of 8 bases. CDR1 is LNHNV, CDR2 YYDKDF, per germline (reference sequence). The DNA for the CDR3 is TGTGCCACCAGCAGAGCCTTTTATAACACTGAAGCTTTCTTT. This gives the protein CATSRAFYNTEAFF.

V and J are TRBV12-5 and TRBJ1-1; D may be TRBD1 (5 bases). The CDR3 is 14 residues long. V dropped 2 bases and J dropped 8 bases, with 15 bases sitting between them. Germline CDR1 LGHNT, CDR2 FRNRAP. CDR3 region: CASGLWQGISEAFF. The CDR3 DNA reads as TGTGCTAGTGGTTTGTGGCAGGGAATCTCGGAAGCTTTCTTT.

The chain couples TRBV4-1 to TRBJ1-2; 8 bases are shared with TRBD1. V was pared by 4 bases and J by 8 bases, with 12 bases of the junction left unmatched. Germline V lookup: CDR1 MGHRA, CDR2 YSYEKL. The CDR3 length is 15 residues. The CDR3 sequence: CASSRFQTGADGYTF. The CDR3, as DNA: TGCGCCAGCAGCCGATTCCAGACAGGGGCTGACGGCTACACCTTC.

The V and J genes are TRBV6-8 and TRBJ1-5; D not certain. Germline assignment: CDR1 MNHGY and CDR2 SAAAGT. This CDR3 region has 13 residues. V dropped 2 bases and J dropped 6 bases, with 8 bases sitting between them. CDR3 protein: CASSYGYGQPQHF. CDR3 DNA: TGTGCCAGCAGTTACGGGTACGGTCAGCCCCAGCATTTT.

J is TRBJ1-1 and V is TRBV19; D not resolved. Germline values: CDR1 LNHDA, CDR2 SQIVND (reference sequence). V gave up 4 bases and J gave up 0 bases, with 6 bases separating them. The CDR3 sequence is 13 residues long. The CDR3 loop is CASSTHVNTEAFF. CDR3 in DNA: TGTGCCAGTAGTACACACGTGAACACTGAAGCTTTCTTT.

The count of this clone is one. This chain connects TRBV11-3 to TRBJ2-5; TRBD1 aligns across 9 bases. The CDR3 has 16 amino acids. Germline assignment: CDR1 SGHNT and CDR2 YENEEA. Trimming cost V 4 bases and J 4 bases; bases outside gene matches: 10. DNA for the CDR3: TGTGCCAGCAGCTCGTACCGGGACAGGGCGGGAGAGACCCAGTACTTC. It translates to CASSSYRDRAGETQYF.

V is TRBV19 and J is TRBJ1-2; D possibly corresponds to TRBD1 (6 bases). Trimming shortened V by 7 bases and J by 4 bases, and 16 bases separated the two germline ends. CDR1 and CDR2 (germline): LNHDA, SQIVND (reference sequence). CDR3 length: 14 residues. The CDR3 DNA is TGTGCCAGTAAAGCGGGGGCCCAGGGCTATGGCTACACCTTC. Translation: CASKAGAQGYGYTF.

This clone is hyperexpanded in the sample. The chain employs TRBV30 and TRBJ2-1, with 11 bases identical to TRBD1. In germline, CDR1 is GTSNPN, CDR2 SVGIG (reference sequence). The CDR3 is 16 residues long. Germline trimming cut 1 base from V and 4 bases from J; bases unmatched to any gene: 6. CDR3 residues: CAWSGRDRGIYNEQFF. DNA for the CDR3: TGTGCCTGGAGTGGTCGGGACAGGGGGATTTACAATGAGCAGTTCTTC. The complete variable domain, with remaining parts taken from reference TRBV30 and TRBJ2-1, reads SQTIHQWPATLVQPVGSPLSLECTVEGTSNPNLYWYRQAAGRGLQLLFYSVGIGQISSEVPQNLSASRPQDRQFILSSKKLLLSDSGFYLCAWSGRDRGIYNEQFFGPGTRLTVL.

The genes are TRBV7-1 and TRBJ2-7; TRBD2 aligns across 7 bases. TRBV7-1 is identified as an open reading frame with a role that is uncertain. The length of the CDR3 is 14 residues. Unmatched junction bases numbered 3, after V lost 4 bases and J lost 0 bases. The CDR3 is CASSLGGGSYEQYF. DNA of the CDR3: TGTGCCAGCAGCTTAGGCGGGGGCTCCTACGAGCAGTACTTC.

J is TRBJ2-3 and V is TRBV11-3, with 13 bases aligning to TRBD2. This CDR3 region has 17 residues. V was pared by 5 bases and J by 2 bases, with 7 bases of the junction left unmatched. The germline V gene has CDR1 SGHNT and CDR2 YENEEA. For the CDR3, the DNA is TGTGCCAGCAGCATCGGACTAGCGGGGGCCGCCACAGATACGCAGTATTTT. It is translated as CASSIGLAGAATDTQYF.

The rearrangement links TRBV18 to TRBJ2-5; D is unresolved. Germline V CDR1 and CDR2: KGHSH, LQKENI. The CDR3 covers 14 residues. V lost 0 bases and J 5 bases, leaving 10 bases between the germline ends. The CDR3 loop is CASSPPSLGETQYF. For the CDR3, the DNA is TGTGCCAGCTCACCACCCAGCCTAGGGGAGACCCAGTACTTC.

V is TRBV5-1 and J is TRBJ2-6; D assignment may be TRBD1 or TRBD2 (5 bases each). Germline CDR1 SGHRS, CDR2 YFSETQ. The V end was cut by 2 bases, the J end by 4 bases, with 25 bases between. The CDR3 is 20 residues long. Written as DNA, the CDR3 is TGCGCCAGCAGCTTAAGCGGTACGGGACGTCTAAGGTCGGGGGCCAACGTCCTGACTTTC. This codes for CASSLSGTGRLRSGANVLTF.

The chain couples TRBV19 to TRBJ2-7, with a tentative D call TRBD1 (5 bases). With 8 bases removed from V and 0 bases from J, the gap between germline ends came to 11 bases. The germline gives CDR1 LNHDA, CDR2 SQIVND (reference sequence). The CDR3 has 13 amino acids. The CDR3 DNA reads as TGTGCCAGTTCTGACAGACTCTCCTACGAGCAGTACTTC. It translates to CASSDRLSYEQYF.

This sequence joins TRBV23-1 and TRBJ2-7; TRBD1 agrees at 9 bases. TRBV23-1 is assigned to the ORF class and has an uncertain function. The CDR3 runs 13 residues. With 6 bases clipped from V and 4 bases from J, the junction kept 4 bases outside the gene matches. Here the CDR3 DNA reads TGCGCCAGCAGCCAAGACAGGGGGTACGAGCAGTACTTC. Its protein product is CASSQDRGYEQYF.

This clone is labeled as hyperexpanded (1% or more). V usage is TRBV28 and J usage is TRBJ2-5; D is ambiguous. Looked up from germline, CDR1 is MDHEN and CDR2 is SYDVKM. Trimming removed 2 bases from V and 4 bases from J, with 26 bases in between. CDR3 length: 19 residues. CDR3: CASSLGFQASEQSSETQYF. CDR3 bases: TGTGCCAGCAGTTTAGGGTTTCAGGCTTCCGAACAGAGTTCAGAGACCCAGTACTTC.

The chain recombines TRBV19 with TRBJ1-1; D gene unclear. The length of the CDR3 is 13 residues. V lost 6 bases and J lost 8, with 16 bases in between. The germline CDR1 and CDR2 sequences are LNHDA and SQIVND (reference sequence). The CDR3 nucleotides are TGTGCCAGTAGCCCGCCCCAGCTGATCGAAGCTTTCTTT. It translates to CASSPPQLIEAFF.

CDR3 sequence: CASSTGQGWATEAFF. The CDR3 coding sequence is TGTGCCAGCAGTACTGGACAGGGTTGGGCCACTGAAGCTTTCTTT. The chain employs TRBV6-8 and TRBJ1-1, with 8 bases fitting TRBD1. CDR1 and CDR2 (germline): MNHGY, SAAAGT. Trimming at V came to 5 bases and at J to 4 bases, leaving 9 bases not matched to a gene. The CDR3 spans 15 residues.

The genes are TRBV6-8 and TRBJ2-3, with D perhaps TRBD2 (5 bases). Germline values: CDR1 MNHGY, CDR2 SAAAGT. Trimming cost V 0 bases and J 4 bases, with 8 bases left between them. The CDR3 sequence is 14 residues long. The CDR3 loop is CASSYSRVADTQYF. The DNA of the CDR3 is TGTGCCAGCAGTTACTCGAGGGTAGCAGATACGCAGTATTTT.

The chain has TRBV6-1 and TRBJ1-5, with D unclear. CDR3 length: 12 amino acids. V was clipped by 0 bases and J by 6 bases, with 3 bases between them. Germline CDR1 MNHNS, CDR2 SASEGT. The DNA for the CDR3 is TGTGCCAGCAGTGAAGCGGCTCAGCCCCAGCATTTT. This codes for CASSEAAQPQHF.

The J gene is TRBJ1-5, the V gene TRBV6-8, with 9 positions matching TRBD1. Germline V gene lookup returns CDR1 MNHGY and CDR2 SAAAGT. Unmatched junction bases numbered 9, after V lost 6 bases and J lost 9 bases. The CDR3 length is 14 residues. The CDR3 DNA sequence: TGTGCCAGCAGCCAAGGGACAGGGACTCTGCCCCAGCATTTT. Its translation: CASSQGTGTLPQHF.